The T cell receptor (beta chain) under discussion was sequenced for a study of blood T cell repertoires in COVID-19. The table came from immunoSEQ multiplex PCR; TCRdb's copy has only in-frame clones and leaves some out. Among about 140,000 clones listed, 84% were seen once. V lost 4 bases to trimming and J lost 4 bases, with 7 bases between them. This CDR3 is 13 amino acids long. Per the germline V gene, CDR1 is SNHLY and CDR2 is FYNNEI. V gene TRBV2 combines with J gene TRBJ2-2, with D hard to call. The sample comprised peripheral blood. The receptor was derived from a young man with COVID-19, enrolled during active disease. The CDR3 DNA is TGTGCCAGCAGTGTTTTCAGCACCGGGGAGCTGTTTTTT. This translates into CASSVFSTGELFF.